One and the same sample provided the 8 T cell receptor beta chains below, sequenced in a study of T cell responses to AZD1222 COVID-19 vaccine. Produced via immunoSEQ multiplex PCR; TCRdb's table is partial and in-frame only. This sample carries some 86,000 clones, around 81% of them seen once, and the ten largest clones take around 20%. Sequencing was performed on peripheral blood, taken on day 0 of AZD1222 vaccination. These receptors originate from an adult in good health.

In this sample, this clone turned up a few times. The chain joins TRBV4-2 to TRBJ1-4, with 10 bases that match TRBD1. CDR1 LGHNA and CDR2 YNFKEQ come from the germline V gene. The length of the CDR3 is 16 residues. V shed 0 bases, J shed 5 bases, and the junction held 3 bases outside the gene matches. The CDR3 here is CASSQDGTGDNEKLFF. Here the CDR3 DNA reads TGTGCCAGCAGCCAAGATGGGACAGGGGACAATGAAAAACTGTTTTTT.

This clone was detected only once. The sample contains more than one DNA sequence encoding this CDR3. The CDR3, as DNA: TGTGCCAGCAGCCGGACAGGGAACACTGAAGCTTTCTTT. Translated: CASSRTGNTEAFF. This sequence joins TRBV3-1 (or the pseudogene TRBV3-2) and TRBJ1-1; 7 bases are a match to TRBD1. CDR1 and CDR2 (germline): LGHDT, YNNKEL (reference sequence). Germline trimming cut 4 bases from V and 1 base from J; bases unmatched to any gene: 0. This CDR3 is 13 amino acids long.

This chain connects TRBV11-2 to TRBJ1-4, with a weak D call TRBD1 (6 bases). Germline V CDR1 and CDR2: SGHAT, FQNNGV. This CDR3 has 11 amino acids. Trimming removed 8 bases at V and 5 bases at J, with 6 bases between. The CDR3 region has the DNA TGTGCCAGCCAGGGGAATGAAAAACTGTTTTTT. As protein: CASQGNEKLFF.

The chain is built from TRBV14 and TRBJ1-1; no clear D gene. V gave up 3 bases and J gave up 1 base, with 9 bases separating them. The CDR3 loop spans 14 amino acids. The germline V gene encodes CDR1 SGHDN and CDR2 FVKESK. CDR3: CASSHPAPNTEAFF. The CDR3, as DNA: TGTGCCAGCAGCCACCCGGCACCGAACACTGAAGCTTTCTTT.

Remarks on this clone: This sample includes further DNA sequences coding for the same CDR3. The chain carries TRBV18 and TRBJ1-1; the D is unclear. Trimming cost V 2 bases and J 5 bases, with 9 bases left between them. CDR1 is KGHSH, CDR2 LQKENI, per germline. The CDR3 is made up of 13 amino acids. The CDR3 spells CASSPDGRTEAFF. CDR3 coding DNA: TGTGCCAGCTCACCAGACGGTCGGACTGAAGCTTTCTTT.

The V and J genes are TRBV7-9 and TRBJ2-3, with 7 positions matching TRBD2. V dropped 4 bases and J dropped 4; count of bases not matched to a gene: 11. The CDR3 consists of 16 residues. In germline, CDR1 is SEHNR, CDR2 FQNEAQ (reference sequence). This chain's CDR3 is CASSYPTSPQSDTQYF. DNA for the CDR3: TGTGCCAGCAGCTATCCGACTAGCCCACAATCAGATACGCAGTATTTT.

The chain couples TRBV27 to TRBJ1-5; no reliable D call. V was pared by 0 bases and J by 2 bases, with 8 bases between. The CDR3 loop spans 15 amino acids. Germline V gene data show CDR1 as MNHEY and CDR2 as SMNVEV (reference sequence). The CDR3 sequence: CASSLSPVGNQPQHF. As DNA, the CDR3 is TGTGCCAGCAGTTTATCCCCCGTGGGCAATCAGCCCCAGCATTTT.

The chain is built from TRBV10-2 and TRBJ2-2, with D possibly TRBD2 on 6 matching bases. CDR3 length: 17 amino acids. Germline V gene data show CDR1 as WSHSY and CDR2 as SAAADI. The ends were cut back, 6 bases at V and 7 bases at J, with 24 bases in the middle. For the CDR3, the DNA is TGCGCCAGCAGAAGGGGCACGCGGGGCCTGGGGGGCGGGGAGCTGTTTTTT. Its translation is CASRRGTRGLGGGELFF.